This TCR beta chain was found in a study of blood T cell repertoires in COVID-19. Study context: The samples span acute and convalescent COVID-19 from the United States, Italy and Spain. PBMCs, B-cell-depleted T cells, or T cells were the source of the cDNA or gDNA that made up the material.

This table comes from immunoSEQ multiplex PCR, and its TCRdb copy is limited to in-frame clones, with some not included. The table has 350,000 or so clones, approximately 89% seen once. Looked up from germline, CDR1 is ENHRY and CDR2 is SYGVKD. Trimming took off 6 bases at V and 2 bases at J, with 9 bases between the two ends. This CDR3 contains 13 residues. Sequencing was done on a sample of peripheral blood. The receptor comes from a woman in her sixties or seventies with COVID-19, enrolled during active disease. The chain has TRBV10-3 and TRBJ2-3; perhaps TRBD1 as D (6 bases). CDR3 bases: TGTGCCATCAGGAGGACAGACACAGATACGCAGTATTTT. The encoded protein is CAIRRTDTDTQYF.